These 2 T cell receptor beta chains came from one sample sequenced in a study of CD8+ T cells in alopecia areata. The treatment: oral pan-JAK inhibitor, 5-10 mg twice daily. Reverse transcribed after extraction, RNA yielded cDNA as the sequencing template. Clones were read by immunoSEQ multiplex PCR, and TCRdb kept only the in-frame ones, dropping some. The top ten clones hold around 4.2% of a sample with 200,000 to 250,000 clones, 64% of them seen once. This specimen consisted of CD4+ T cells sorted from blood, obtained at week 4, from a patient treated with tofacitinib. The receptors shown here come from a human donor with alopecia areata.

Comments on this clone: Different DNA sequences within this sample yield the same CDR3. This chain links TRBV29-1 with TRBJ1-1; D remains unclear. Trimming removed 3 bases from V and 0 bases from J, with 8 bases in between. Looked up from germline, CDR1 is SQVTM and CDR2 is ANQGSEA. CDR3 length equals 13 residues. CDR3 in amino acids: CSVDGQMNTEAFF. CDR3 coding DNA: TGCAGCGTTGATGGGCAGATGAACACTGAAGCTTTCTTT.

This rearrangement joins TRBV7-6 to TRBJ1-1, with TRBD1 matching over 9 bases. V trimming: 3 bases; J trimming: 3 bases; junction bases outside the gene matches: 5. Germline V gene data show CDR1 as SGHVS and CDR2 as FNYEAQ. The CDR3 spans 15 residues. The chain's CDR3 is CASSFTGGIDTEAFF. The DNA for the CDR3 is TGTGCCAGCAGCTTTACAGGGGGCATCGACACTGAAGCTTTCTTT.